Listed below are T cell receptor beta chains from one sample, sequenced in a study of blood T cell repertoires in COVID-19. Here immunoSEQ multiplex PCR was the method, and the copy in TCRdb shows in-frame clones only, minus some. The sample lists about 170,000 clones, approximately 84% seen once, with about 2.5% in the top ten. The source material was peripheral blood. The receptor set was obtained from a woman older than 75 with COVID-19, enrolled during active disease. The CDR3 runs from the conserved cysteine through the conserved F or W. A D gene is named only where the DNA matches it firmly. Clone size is given for some rows only: seen once, a few or many times, or a class if the clone is expanded.

DNA: TGTGCCAGCAGCCCCCGGGGGACGCCGGGGAATACGCAGTATTTT
CDR3: CASSPRGTPGNTQYF
length: 15
V: TRBV7-2
D: NA
size: NA
J: TRBJ2-3

DNA: TGTGCCAGTACTCCCCGGGGATGGGTGTCCAACGTCCTGACTTTC
CDR3: CASTPRGWVSNVLTF
length: 15
V: TRBV19
D: NA
size: NA
J: TRBJ2-6

DNA: TGTGCCAGCAGCTTAAAGGGGGGGCCTGGGGCCAACGTCCTGACTTTC
CDR3: CASSLKGGPGANVLTF
length: 16
V: TRBV5-4
D: NA
size: once
J: TRBJ2-6

DNA: TGTGCCAGCAGGGATATAGCGGAACAAGAGACCCAGTACTTC
CDR3: CASRDIAEQETQYF
length: 14
V: TRBV28
D: NA
size: NA
J: TRBJ2-5

DNA: TGCGCCAGCAGCTTGGCAACGTTTCAAGGGGCCCAGTACTTC
CDR3: CASSLATFQGAQYF
length: 14
V: TRBV5-1
D: NA
size: NA
J: TRBJ2-5

DNA: TGTGCCAGTAGTATCCGGCGGGGGGGAGGGTACGAGCAGTACTTC
CDR3: CASSIRRGGGYEQYF
length: 15
V: TRBV19
D: TRBD2
size: NA
J: TRBJ2-7

DNA: TGCGCCAGCAGCTTGGAACGGTATGGCTACACCTTC
CDR3: CASSLERYGYTF
length: 12
V: TRBV5-1
D: NA
size: NA
J: TRBJ1-2

DNA: TGTGCCAGCAGCTTGACAGGGGTTACTGAAGCTTTCTTT
CDR3: CASSLTGVTEAFF
length: 13
V: TRBV7-8
D: TRBD1
size: NA
J: TRBJ1-1

DNA: TGTGCCAGCTCACGACGGACAGTTCCCGGGGAGCTGTTTTTT
CDR3: CASSRRTVPGELFF
length: 14
V: TRBV18
D: NA
size: NA
J: TRBJ2-2

DNA: TGTGCCAGCAGTTTACAGGGATCTGGAAACACCATATATTTT
CDR3: CASSLQGSGNTIYF
length: 14
V: TRBV27
D: NA
size: NA
J: TRBJ1-3

DNA: TGTGCCAGCAGTGACGACTTCACAGATACGCAGTATTTT
CDR3: CASSDDFTDTQYF
length: 13
V: TRBV2
D: NA
size: NA
J: TRBJ2-3

DNA: TGTGCCAGCAGCTTCGGCGGGGGATCCTACGAGCAGTACTTC
CDR3: CASSFGGGSYEQYF
length: 14
V: TRBV13
D: TRBD2
size: few
J: TRBJ2-7

DNA: TGCAGCGTCCTCCTAACTAGCGGGAGCTCCTACAATGAGCAGTTCTTC
CDR3: CSVLLTSGSSYNEQFF
length: 16
V: TRBV29-1
D: TRBD2
size: NA
J: TRBJ2-1

DNA: TGTGCCAGCAGTTACGGGACACGCGGGACTGAAGCTTTCTTT
CDR3: CASSYGTRGTEAFF
length: 14
V: TRBV6-2/TRBV6-3
D: NA
size: NA
J: TRBJ1-1

DNA: TGCGCCAGCAGCGATCTAGCGGGAGGGCTACGACCAGGGACCCAGTACTTC
CDR3: CASSDLAGGLRPGTQYF
length: 17
V: TRBV5-1
D: TRBD2
size: NA
J: TRBJ2-5

DNA: TGTGCCAGCACACCTCCGGGACAGAACACTGAAGCTTTCTTT
CDR3: CASTPPGQNTEAFF
length: 14
V: TRBV6-5
D: NA
size: NA
J: TRBJ1-1

DNA: TGTGCCTGGAGTGTACAAGCGAGATCCTACAATGAGCAGTTCTTC
CDR3: CAWSVQARSYNEQFF
length: 15
V: TRBV30
D: NA
size: once
J: TRBJ2-1

DNA: TGTGCCAGCAGTTTGACAGAGAGGAACGAGCAGTACTTC
CDR3: CASSLTERNEQYF
length: 13
V: TRBV27
D: NA
size: once
J: TRBJ2-7

DNA: TGCGCCAGCAGCTTGGCGGGGGATAGCTCCTACGAGCAGTACTTC
CDR3: CASSLAGDSSYEQYF
length: 15
V: TRBV5-1
D: NA
size: few
J: TRBJ2-7

DNA: TGTGCCAGCAGTTTCTACAGTCACTACACCTTC
CDR3: CASSFYSHYTF
length: 11
V: TRBV12-3/TRBV12-4
D: NA
size: NA
J: TRBJ1-2

DNA: TGCGCCAGCAGCCCCTTTGGCGGAGGAGGAGGGACAGATACGCAGTATTTT
CDR3: CASSPFGGGGGTDTQYF
length: 17
V: TRBV4-1
D: NA
size: NA
J: TRBJ2-3

DNA: TGTGCCAGCAGTCAAGGGACAGAGTACAATGAGCAGTTCTTC
CDR3: CASSQGTEYNEQFF
length: 14
V: TRBV5-4
D: TRBD1
size: NA
J: TRBJ2-1

DNA: TGCGCCAGCAGCTCCGGGAGCGGTTCCTACGAGCAGTACTTC
CDR3: CASSSGSGSYEQYF
length: 14
V: TRBV5-1
D: NA
size: NA
J: TRBJ2-7

DNA: TGTGCCATCAGTGACACAACCCCTGACCTGGGGACAGGGACCTACGAGCAGTACTTC
CDR3: CAISDTTPDLGTGTYEQYF
length: 19
V: TRBV10-3
D: TRBD1
size: few
J: TRBJ2-7

DNA: TGTGCCAGCTCACCGGGACAGGGTCTACCCGAGCAGTACTTC
CDR3: CASSPGQGLPEQYF
length: 14
V: TRBV18
D: TRBD1
size: NA
J: TRBJ2-7

DNA: TGTGCCAGCAGACCTGTGGACAGGGGGTTAACTGAAGCTTTCTTT
CDR3: CASRPVDRGLTEAFF
length: 15
V: TRBV2
D: TRBD1
size: NA
J: TRBJ1-1

DNA: TGTGCCAGCAAGGGGGCCCGGGGGACTGAAGCTTTCTTT
CDR3: CASKGARGTEAFF
length: 13
V: TRBV9
D: TRBD1
size: NA
J: TRBJ1-1

DNA: TGCGCCAGCAGCCCGGAGAACTACAATGAGCAGTTCTTC
CDR3: CASSPENYNEQFF
length: 13
V: TRBV5-1
D: NA
size: once
J: TRBJ2-1

DNA: TGTGCCATCAGAACCGGGACAGGCGGTGAAGCTTTCTTT
CDR3: CAIRTGTGGEAFF
length: 13
V: TRBV10-3
D: TRBD1
size: NA
J: TRBJ1-1

DNA: TGTGCCAGCTCACGTAGGGGGAACACAGATACGCAGTATTTT
CDR3: CASSRRGNTDTQYF
length: 14
V: TRBV18
D: NA
size: NA
J: TRBJ2-3

DNA: TGTGCCAGCAGCCAGCGGGAGGGCCTAACAGATACGCAGTATTTT
CDR3: CASSQREGLTDTQYF
length: 15
V: TRBV5-4
D: TRBD2
size: NA
J: TRBJ2-3

DNA: TGCGCCAGCAGCCAGGACAGGGGGCAACGCGAGCAGTACTTC
CDR3: CASSQDRGQREQYF
length: 14
V: TRBV4-1
D: TRBD1
size: NA
J: TRBJ2-7

DNA: TGTGCCACCAGTGACCCTGGGCCCCTGCGGGGCACAGATACGCAGTATTTT
CDR3: CATSDPGPLRGTDTQYF
length: 17
V: TRBV24-1
D: NA
size: NA
J: TRBJ2-3

DNA: TGTGCCAGCGGTAGACAGACCTACGAGCAGTACTTC
CDR3: CASGRQTYEQYF
length: 12
V: TRBV2
D: NA
size: NA
J: TRBJ2-7

DNA: TGTGCCAGCAGCGCCGCGACTAGCGGGTCGGATACGCAGTATTTT
CDR3: CASSAATSGSDTQYF
length: 15
V: TRBV2
D: TRBD2
size: NA
J: TRBJ2-3

DNA: TGCGCCAGCAGCAGGGGTTCCTACGAGCAGTACTTC
CDR3: CASSRGSYEQYF
length: 12
V: TRBV5-1
D: NA
size: NA
J: TRBJ2-7

DNA: TGTGCCAGCAGTTTAGTCCGGGGGAATGGCTACACCTTC
CDR3: CASSLVRGNGYTF
length: 13
V: TRBV12-3/TRBV12-4
D: NA
size: NA
J: TRBJ1-2

DNA: TGTGCCAGCAGCTTGCAGATTACCGGGACAGGGAAGACCGGGGAGCTGTTTTTT
CDR3: CASSLQITGTGKTGELFF
length: 18
V: TRBV7-8
D: TRBD1
size: NA
J: TRBJ2-2

DNA: TGCGCCAGCAGCCAAGGAGCGGATACGCAGTATTTT
CDR3: CASSQGADTQYF
length: 12
V: TRBV4-3
D: NA
size: NA
J: TRBJ2-3

DNA: TGTGCCAGCAGCTCACCCCGGACTTCCAACTACGAGCAGTACTTC
CDR3: CASSSPRTSNYEQYF
length: 15
V: TRBV11-2
D: NA
size: NA
J: TRBJ2-7

DNA: TGTGCCAGCAGCCAGGGGGCTGCTCAGCCCCAGCATTTT
CDR3: CASSQGAAQPQHF
length: 13
V: TRBV5-4
D: TRBD1
size: few
J: TRBJ1-5

DNA: TGCGCCAGCAGCCCCATACAGGGTAGGGAGTACAATGAGCAGTTCTTC
CDR3: CASSPIQGREYNEQFF
length: 16
V: TRBV4-1
D: NA
size: once
J: TRBJ2-1

DNA: TGTGCCAGCAGTGAAACACAGGTTGCCCAGTACTTC
CDR3: CASSETQVAQYF
length: 12
V: TRBV6-1
D: NA
size: once
J: TRBJ2-5

DNA: TGTGCCAGTAGTAGGGACAGGGGGCTCCCTAACTATGGCTACACCTTC
CDR3: CASSRDRGLPNYGYTF
length: 16
V: TRBV19
D: TRBD1
size: NA
J: TRBJ1-2

DNA: TGTGCCAGCAACCGGTACCCGGACAGGGTCGTGTTCGGGCGGACCCACAATGAGCAGTTCTTC
CDR3: CASNRYPDRVVFGRTHNEQFF
length: 21
V: TRBV28
D: TRBD1
size: once
J: TRBJ2-1